The TCR beta chain under discussion was sequenced for a study of blood T cells in healthy people across ages. Ranging in age from about 6 to 95, the donors were healthy Caucasian individuals from Russia. It was with a sample-barcoded 5' primer and a J-beta primer mix that a second PCR of about 7 to 12 cycles was run. There were at least 2.5 million CDR3-containing paired-end reads obtained from each sample. TCRdb reprocessed the 5' RACE reads via MiXCR and lists one record per CDR3 protein. The sample contains 500,000 to 650,000 distinct CDR3 sequences, approximately 26% of which appear only once. This CDR3 region has 13 residues. V lost 6 bases, J lost 4 bases, and 12 bases lay in between. The sample was also linked to a second study, of T cells of mothers and their children.

This clonotype originated in a boy aged 2 to 10 in good health. V and J are TRBV12-3 or TRBV12-4 and TRBJ2-5; D is ambiguous. The sequenced sample consisted of blood. The CDR3 region has the DNA TGTGCCAGCAGATCACTACTCTCAGAGACCCAGTACTTC. Translating it yields CASRSLLSETQYF.